This is a list of T cell receptor beta chains from one sample in a study of graft-versus-host responses after intestinal transplantation. Their cognate antigens are unknown. The table came from immunoSEQ multiplex PCR; TCRdb's copy has only in-frame clones and leaves some out. The repertoire has around 90,000 clones, 94% of them found once; the top ten carry more than 0.15%. The input for sequencing was unstimulated CD4+ T cells sorted from spleen or lymph node cells, taken before transplant. The receptors come from a human donor who was the organ donor for an intestinal transplant. Each CDR3 is given with its conserved first and last residue. Fields, in order: D gene, J gene, V gene, clone size, CDR3 DNA, CDR3 protein. The D gene is left open where the match is weak. Expanded clones are given a class, and other clones once, few, many or no size at all.

d_call: TRBD2
j_call: TRBJ2-5
v_call: TRBV6-5
clone_size: once
cdr3_nt: TGTGCCAGCAGTACCGGGGGGGAGACCCAGTACTTC
cdr3_aa: CASSTGGETQYF

d_call: NA
j_call: TRBJ1-6
v_call: TRBV7-3
clone_size: NA
cdr3_nt: TGTGCCAGCAGCTTAAGTAATCCACCCCTCCACTTT
cdr3_aa: CASSLSNPPLHF

d_call: NA
j_call: TRBJ1-1
v_call: TRBV6-6
clone_size: NA
cdr3_nt: TGTGCCAGCAGTTCCCCGGGGCGGACTGAAGCTTTCTTT
cdr3_aa: CASSSPGRTEAFF

d_call: NA
j_call: TRBJ2-1
v_call: TRBV6-5
clone_size: NA
cdr3_nt: TGTGCCAGCAGTAAGCAGGGGAACTACAATGAGCAGTTCTTC
cdr3_aa: CASSKQGNYNEQFF

d_call: NA
j_call: TRBJ2-7
v_call: TRBV10-1
clone_size: once
cdr3_nt: TGCGCCAGCAGCACCGATACAACCGGGACACCATCCTACGAGCAGTACTTC
cdr3_aa: CASSTDTTGTPSYEQYF

d_call: NA
j_call: TRBJ1-4
v_call: TRBV2
clone_size: NA
cdr3_nt: TGTGCCAGCAGTGTGGCGGAGACAACTAATGAAAAACTGTTTTTT
cdr3_aa: CASSVAETTNEKLFF

d_call: TRBD2
j_call: TRBJ2-7
v_call: TRBV2
clone_size: NA
cdr3_nt: TGTGCCAGCAGCCGGACTAGAGCCACCGACGAGCAGTACTTC
cdr3_aa: CASSRTRATDEQYF

d_call: TRBD1
j_call: TRBJ2-7
v_call: TRBV25-1
clone_size: NA
cdr3_nt: TGTGCCAGCAGTGGACAGGGGGGCAGCGAGCAGTACTTC
cdr3_aa: CASSGQGGSEQYF

d_call: NA
j_call: TRBJ1-1
v_call: TRBV11-3
clone_size: NA
cdr3_nt: TGTGCCAGCAGCTCTCCCCTAACACGTACCAGTTGGAGCACTGAAGCTTTCTTT
cdr3_aa: CASSSPLTRTSWSTEAFF

d_call: NA
j_call: TRBJ1-2
v_call: TRBV5-1
clone_size: NA
cdr3_nt: TGCGCCAGCAGCTTGGTGTCCGGGGACTATGGCTACACCTTC
cdr3_aa: CASSLVSGDYGYTF

d_call: TRBD1
j_call: TRBJ1-2
v_call: TRBV7-2
clone_size: NA
cdr3_nt: TGTGCCAGCAGCTTCGGACAGGGGGCCTATGGCTACACCTTC
cdr3_aa: CASSFGQGAYGYTF

d_call: NA
j_call: TRBJ2-1
v_call: TRBV9
clone_size: NA
cdr3_nt: TGTGCCAGTTCCCCGGGACGTGGTAGCAATGAGCAGTTCTTC
cdr3_aa: CASSPGRGSNEQFF

d_call: TRBD2
j_call: TRBJ2-5
v_call: TRBV28
clone_size: NA
cdr3_nt: TGTGCCAGCAGTTTATTTCCGTCAAGCGGGGGGCCAAGGGACCAAGAGACCCAGTACTTC
cdr3_aa: CASSLFPSSGGPRDQETQYF

d_call: NA
j_call: TRBJ1-1
v_call: TRBV7-3
clone_size: once
cdr3_nt: TGTGCCAGCAGCCTACAGGGTGGCACTGAAGCTTTCTTT
cdr3_aa: CASSLQGGTEAFF

d_call: NA
j_call: TRBJ1-5
v_call: TRBV4-1
clone_size: NA
cdr3_nt: TGCGCCAGCAGCCAAATGGGGGGAAGTCAGCCCCAGCATTTT
cdr3_aa: CASSQMGGSQPQHF

d_call: NA
j_call: TRBJ1-1
v_call: TRBV27
clone_size: NA
cdr3_nt: TGTGCCAGCAGGGAGAGGAACACTGAAGCTTTCTTT
cdr3_aa: CASRERNTEAFF

d_call: NA
j_call: TRBJ1-2
v_call: TRBV28
clone_size: NA
cdr3_nt: TGTGCCAGCAGTCCCCTCTATAGGGGCTCTAACTATGGCTACACCTTC
cdr3_aa: CASSPLYRGSNYGYTF

d_call: NA
j_call: TRBJ1-1
v_call: TRBV10-3
clone_size: NA
cdr3_nt: TGTGCCATCAGTGAAGGGTTTCGGGACCTGCTTGAAGCTTTCTTT
cdr3_aa: CAISEGFRDLLEAFF

d_call: NA
j_call: TRBJ1-5
v_call: TRBV7-2
clone_size: NA
cdr3_nt: TGTGCCAGCAGCTTACTGGGACAGCCCCAGCATTTT
cdr3_aa: CASSLLGQPQHF

d_call: NA
j_call: TRBJ1-5
v_call: TRBV19
clone_size: NA
cdr3_nt: TGTGCCAGTAGTATCCAGGGGCAGCAGCCCCAGCATTTT
cdr3_aa: CASSIQGQQPQHF

d_call: TRBD1
j_call: TRBJ1-4
v_call: TRBV25-1
clone_size: NA
cdr3_nt: TGTGCCAGCAGTGACGCCGGGACAGGGGGCGAAAAACTGTTTTTT
cdr3_aa: CASSDAGTGGEKLFF